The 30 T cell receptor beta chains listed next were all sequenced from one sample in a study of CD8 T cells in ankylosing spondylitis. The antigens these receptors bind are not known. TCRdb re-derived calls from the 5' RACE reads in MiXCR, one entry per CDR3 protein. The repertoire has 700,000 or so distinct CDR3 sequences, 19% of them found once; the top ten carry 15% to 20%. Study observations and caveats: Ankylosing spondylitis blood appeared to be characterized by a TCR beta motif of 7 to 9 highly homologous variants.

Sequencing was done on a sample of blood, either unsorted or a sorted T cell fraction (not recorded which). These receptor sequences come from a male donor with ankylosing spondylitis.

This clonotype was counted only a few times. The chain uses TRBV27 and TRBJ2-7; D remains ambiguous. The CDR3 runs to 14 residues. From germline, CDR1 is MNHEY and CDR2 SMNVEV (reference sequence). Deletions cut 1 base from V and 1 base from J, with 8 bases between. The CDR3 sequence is CASSLWANSYEQYF. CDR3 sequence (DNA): TGTGCCAGCAGTTTATGGGCCAATTCCTACGAGCAGTACTTC.

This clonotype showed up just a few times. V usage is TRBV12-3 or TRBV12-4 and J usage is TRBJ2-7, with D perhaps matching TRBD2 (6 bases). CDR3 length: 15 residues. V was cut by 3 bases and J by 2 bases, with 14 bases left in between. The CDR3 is CASSFEAGSPYEQYF. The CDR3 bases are TGTGCCAGCAGTTTCGAAGCGGGCTCCCCCTACGAGCAGTACTTC.

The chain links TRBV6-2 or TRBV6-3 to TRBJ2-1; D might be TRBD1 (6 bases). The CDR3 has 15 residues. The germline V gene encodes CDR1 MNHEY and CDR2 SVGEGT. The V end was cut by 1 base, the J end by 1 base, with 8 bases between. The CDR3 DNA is TGTGCCAGCAGTTACTGGGGGCTTTCCTACAATGAGCAGTTCTTC. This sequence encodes CASSYWGLSYNEQFF.

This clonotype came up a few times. In nucleotides, the CDR3 is TGTGCCAGCAGGCGAGGGTCCGCTAATAATTCACCCCTCCACTTT. Residues: CASRRGSANNSPLHF. This rearrangement joins TRBV28 to TRBJ1-6; D gene uncertain. V was cut by 6 bases and J by 5 bases, with 14 bases left in between. Germline lookup yields CDR1 MDHEN and CDR2 SYDVKM. This CDR3 comprises 15 residues.

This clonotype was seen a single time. The CDR3 protein is CASSLGHGGYGYTF. In nucleotides, the CDR3 is TGCGCCAGCAGCTTGGGCCACGGGGGCTATGGCTACACCTTC. The V gene is TRBV5-1, the J gene TRBJ1-2; the D gene is possibly TRBD1 (5 bases). V lost 0 bases, J lost 4 bases, and 10 bases lay in between. The CDR3 length is 14 residues. CDR1 and CDR2 from the germline V gene are SGHRS and YFSETQ.

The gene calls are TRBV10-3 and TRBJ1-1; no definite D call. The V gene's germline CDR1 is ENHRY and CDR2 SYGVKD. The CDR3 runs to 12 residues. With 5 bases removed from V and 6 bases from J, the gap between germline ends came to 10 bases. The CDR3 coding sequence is TGTGCCATCAGTCCCGGTGGCCCTGAAGCTTTCTTT. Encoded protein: CAISPGGPEAFF.

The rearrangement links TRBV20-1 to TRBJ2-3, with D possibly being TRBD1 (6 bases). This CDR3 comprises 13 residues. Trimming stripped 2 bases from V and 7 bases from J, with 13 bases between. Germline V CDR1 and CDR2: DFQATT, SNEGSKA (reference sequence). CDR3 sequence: CSARLQGVNTQYF. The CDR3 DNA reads TGCAGTGCTAGATTACAGGGAGTGAATACGCAGTATTTT.

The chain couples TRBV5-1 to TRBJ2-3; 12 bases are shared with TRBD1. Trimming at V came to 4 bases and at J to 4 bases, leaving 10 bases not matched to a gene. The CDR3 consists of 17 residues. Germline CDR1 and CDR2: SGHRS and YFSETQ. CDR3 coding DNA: TGCGCCAGCAGCCCGACCCCCGGGACAGGGGGCGCAGATACGCAGTATTTT. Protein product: CASSPTPGTGGADTQYF. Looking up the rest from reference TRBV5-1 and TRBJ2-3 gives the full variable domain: KAGVTQTPRYLIKTRGQQVTLSCSPISGHRSVSWYQQTPGQGLQFLFEYFSETQRNKGNFPGRFSGRQFSNSRSEMNVSTLELGDSALYLCASSPTPGTGGADTQYFGPGTRLTVL.

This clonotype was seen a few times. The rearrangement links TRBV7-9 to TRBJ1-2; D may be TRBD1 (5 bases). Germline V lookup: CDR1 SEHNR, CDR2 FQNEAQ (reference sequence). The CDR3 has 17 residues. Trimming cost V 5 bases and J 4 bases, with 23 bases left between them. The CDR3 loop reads CASSPLQARLGLYGYTF. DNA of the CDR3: TGTGCCAGCAGCCCCTTACAGGCAAGGTTGGGTCTCTATGGCTACACCTTC. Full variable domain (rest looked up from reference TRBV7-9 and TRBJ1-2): DTGVSQNPRHKITKRGQNVTFRCDPISEHNRLYWYRQTLGQGPEFLTYFQNEAQLEKSRLLSDRFSAERPKGSFSTLEIQRTEQGDSAMYLCASSPLQARLGLYGYTFGSGTRLTVV.

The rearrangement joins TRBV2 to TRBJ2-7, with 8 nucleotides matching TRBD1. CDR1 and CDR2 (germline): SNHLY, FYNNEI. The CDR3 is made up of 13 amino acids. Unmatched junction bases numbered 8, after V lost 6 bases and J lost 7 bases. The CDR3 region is CASRRDRSNEQYF. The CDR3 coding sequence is TGTGCCAGCAGGCGGGACAGGTCTAATGAGCAGTACTTC.

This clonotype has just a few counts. CDR3 protein: CASRSLGSSYNEQFF. CDR3 coding DNA: TGTGCCAGCAGATCCCTGGGCTCCTCCTACAATGAGCAGTTCTTC. This chain links TRBV27 with TRBJ2-1, with D hard to call. Trimming took off 6 bases at V and 0 bases at J, with 12 bases between the two ends. This CDR3 comprises 15 residues. Germline-derived CDR1 and CDR2 are MNHEY and SMNVEV (reference sequence).

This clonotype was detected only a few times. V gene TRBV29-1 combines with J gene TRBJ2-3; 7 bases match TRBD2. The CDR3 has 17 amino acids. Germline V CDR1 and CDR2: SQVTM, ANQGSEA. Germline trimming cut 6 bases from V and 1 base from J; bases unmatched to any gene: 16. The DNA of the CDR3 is TGCAGCGTCCTCTTTCCGGAACTAGGACTAGGCACAGATACGCAGTATTTT. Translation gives CSVLFPELGLGTDTQYF.

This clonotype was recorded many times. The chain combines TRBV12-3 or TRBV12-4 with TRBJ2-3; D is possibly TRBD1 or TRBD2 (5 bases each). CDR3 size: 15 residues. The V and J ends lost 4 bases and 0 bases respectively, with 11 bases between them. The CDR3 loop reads CASSSGTVSTDTQYF. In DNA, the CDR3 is TGTGCCAGCAGTTCCGGGACCGTCAGCACAGATACGCAGTATTTT.

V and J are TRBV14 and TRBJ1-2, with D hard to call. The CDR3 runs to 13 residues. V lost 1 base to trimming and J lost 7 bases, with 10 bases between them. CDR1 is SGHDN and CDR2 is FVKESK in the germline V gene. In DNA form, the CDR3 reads TGTGCCAGCAGCCAAGTATACGACGGTGGCTACACCTTC. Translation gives CASSQVYDGGYTF.

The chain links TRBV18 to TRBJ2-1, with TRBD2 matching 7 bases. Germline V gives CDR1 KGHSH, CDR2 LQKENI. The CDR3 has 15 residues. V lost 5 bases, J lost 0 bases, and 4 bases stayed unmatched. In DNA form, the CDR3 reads TGTGCCAGCTCAGCCCTAGCGGTCTCCTACAATGAGCAGTTCTTC. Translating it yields CASSALAVSYNEQFF.

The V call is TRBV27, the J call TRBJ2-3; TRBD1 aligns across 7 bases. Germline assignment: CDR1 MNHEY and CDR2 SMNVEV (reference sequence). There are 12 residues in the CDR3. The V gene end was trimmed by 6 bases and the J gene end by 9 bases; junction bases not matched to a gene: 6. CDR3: CASSPTGTTQYF. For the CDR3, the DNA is TGTGCCAGCAGCCCGACAGGGACCACGCAGTATTTT.

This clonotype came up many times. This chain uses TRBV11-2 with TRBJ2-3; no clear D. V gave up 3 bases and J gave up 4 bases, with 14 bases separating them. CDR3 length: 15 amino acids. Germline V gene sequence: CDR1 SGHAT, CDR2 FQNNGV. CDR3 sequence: CASSFPIIRPDTQYF. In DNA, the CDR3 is TGTGCCAGCAGCTTTCCCATAATTCGCCCAGATACGCAGTATTTT.

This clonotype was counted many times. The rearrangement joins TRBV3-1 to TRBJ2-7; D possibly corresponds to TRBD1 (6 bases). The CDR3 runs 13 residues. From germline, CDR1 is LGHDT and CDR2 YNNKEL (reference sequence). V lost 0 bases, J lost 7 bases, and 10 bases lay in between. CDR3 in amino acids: CASSQESGEEQYF. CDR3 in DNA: TGTGCCAGCAGCCAAGAATCAGGGGAGGAGCAGTACTTC.

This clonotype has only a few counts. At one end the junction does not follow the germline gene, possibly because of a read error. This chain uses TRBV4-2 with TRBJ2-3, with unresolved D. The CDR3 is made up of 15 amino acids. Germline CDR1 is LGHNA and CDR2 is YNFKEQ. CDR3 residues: CASSIPLGSTDTQYF. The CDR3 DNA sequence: TGTGCCAGCAGCATACCGCTAGGCAGCACGGATACGCAGTATTTT.

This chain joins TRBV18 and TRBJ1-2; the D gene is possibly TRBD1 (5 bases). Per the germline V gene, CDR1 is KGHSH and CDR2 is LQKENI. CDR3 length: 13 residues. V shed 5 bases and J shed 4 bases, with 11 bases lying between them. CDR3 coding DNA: TGTGCCAGCTCAGAGCAGGGTATCTATGGCTACACCTTC. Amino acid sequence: CASSEQGIYGYTF. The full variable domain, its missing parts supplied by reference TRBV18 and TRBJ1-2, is NAGVMQNPRHLVRRRGQEARLRCSPMKGHSHVYWYRQLPEEGLKFMVYLQKENIIDESGMPKERFSAEFPKEGPSILRIQQVVRGDSAAYFCASSEQGIYGYTFGSGTRLTVV.

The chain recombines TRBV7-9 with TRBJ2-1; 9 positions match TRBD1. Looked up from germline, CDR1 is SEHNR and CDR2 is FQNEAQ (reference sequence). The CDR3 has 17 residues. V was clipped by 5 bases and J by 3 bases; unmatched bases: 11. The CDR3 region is CASSLRQGEKNYNEQFF. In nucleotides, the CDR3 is TGTGCCAGCAGCCTCCGACAGGGGGAAAAGAACTACAATGAGCAGTTCTTC. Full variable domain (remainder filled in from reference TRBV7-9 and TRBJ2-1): DTGVSQNPRHKITKRGQNVTFRCDPISEHNRLYWYRQTLGQGPEFLTYFQNEAQLEKSRLLSDRFSAERPKGSFSTLEIQRTEQGDSAMYLCASSLRQGEKNYNEQFFGPGTRLTVL.

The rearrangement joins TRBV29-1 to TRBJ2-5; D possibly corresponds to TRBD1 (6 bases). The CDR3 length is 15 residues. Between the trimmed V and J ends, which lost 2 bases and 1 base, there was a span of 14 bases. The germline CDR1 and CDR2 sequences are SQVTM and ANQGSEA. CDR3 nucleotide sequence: TGCAGCGTTGAATACTCGGGACAACTCCAAGAGACCCAGTACTTC. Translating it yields CSVEYSGQLQETQYF. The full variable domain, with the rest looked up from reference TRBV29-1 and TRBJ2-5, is SAVISQKPSRDICQRGTSLTIQCQVDSQVTMMFWYRQQPGQSLTLIATANQGSEATYESGFVIDKFPISRPNLTFSTLTVSNMSPEDSSIYLCSVEYSGQLQETQYFGPGTRLLVL.

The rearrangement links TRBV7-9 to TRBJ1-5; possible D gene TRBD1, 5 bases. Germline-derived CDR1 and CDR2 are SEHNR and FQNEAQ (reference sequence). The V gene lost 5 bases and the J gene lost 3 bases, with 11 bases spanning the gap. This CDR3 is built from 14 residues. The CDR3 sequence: CASSPTTVNQPQHF. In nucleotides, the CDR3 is TGTGCCAGCAGCCCCACGACAGTCAATCAGCCCCAGCATTTT.

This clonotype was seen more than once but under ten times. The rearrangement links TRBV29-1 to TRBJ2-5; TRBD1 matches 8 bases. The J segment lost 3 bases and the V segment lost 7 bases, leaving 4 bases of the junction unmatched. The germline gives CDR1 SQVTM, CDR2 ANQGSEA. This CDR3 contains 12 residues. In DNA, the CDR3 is TGCAGCGCTTACAGGGGGGAAGAGACCCAGTACTTC. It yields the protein CSAYRGEETQYF.

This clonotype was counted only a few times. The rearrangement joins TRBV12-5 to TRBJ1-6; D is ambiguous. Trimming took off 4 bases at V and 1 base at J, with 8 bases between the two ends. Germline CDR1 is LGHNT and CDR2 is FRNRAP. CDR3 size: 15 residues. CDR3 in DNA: TGTGCTAGTGGTTCTTCGGGGTCCTATAATTCACCCCTCCACTTT. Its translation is CASGSSGSYNSPLHF.

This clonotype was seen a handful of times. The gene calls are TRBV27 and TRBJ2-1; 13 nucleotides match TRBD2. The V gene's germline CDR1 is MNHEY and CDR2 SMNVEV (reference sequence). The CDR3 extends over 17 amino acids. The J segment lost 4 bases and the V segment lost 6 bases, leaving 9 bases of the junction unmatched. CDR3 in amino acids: CASRTGTSGDPYNEQFF. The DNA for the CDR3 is TGTGCCAGCAGAACCGGGACTAGCGGGGATCCTTACAATGAGCAGTTCTTC.

The CDR3 spells CASSNPGRAGNTIYF. For the CDR3, the DNA is TGTGCCAGCAGTAACCCCGGCAGGGCTGGAAACACCATATATTTT. V usage is TRBV6-2 or TRBV6-3 and J usage is TRBJ1-3, with D maybe TRBD1 (5 bases). The CDR3 totals 15 residues. V was clipped by 5 bases and J by 2 bases, with 13 bases between them. The germline V gene has CDR1 MNHEY and CDR2 SVGEGT.

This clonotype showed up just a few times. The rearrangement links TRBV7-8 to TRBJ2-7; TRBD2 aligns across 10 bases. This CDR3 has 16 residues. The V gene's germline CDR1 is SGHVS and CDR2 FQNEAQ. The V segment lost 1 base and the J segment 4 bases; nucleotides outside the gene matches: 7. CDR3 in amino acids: CASSLVPSGGAYEQYF. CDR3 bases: TGTGCCAGCAGCTTAGTACCCAGCGGGGGGGCATACGAGCAGTACTTC.

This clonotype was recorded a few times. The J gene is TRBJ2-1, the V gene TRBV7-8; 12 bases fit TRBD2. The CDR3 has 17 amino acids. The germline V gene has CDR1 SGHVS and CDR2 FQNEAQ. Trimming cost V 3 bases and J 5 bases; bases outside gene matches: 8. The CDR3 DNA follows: TGTGCCAGCAGCTTCCCCGCTAGCGGGGGGGCCCACAATGAGCAGTTCTTC. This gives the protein CASSFPASGGAHNEQFF.

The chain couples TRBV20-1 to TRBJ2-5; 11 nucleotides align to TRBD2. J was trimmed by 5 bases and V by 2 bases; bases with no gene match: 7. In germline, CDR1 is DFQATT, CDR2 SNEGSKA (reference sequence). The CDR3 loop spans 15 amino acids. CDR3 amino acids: CSARSLSGGAETQYF. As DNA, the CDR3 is TGCAGTGCTAGATCCCTTAGCGGGGGGGCTGAGACCCAGTACTTC.